These T cell receptor beta chains were read from a single sample in a study of shared clonotypes between healthy human individuals. The method was immunoSEQ multiplex PCR; TCRdb's version includes in-frame clones alone and lacks a portion of them. The table lists 300,000 to 400,000 clones, around 87% of them singletons. The sequenced sample consisted of memory CD8+ T cells sorted from blood. These receptors were collected from a man aged 18 to 30 in good health. CDR3s include the opening cysteine and the closing phenylalanine or tryptophan. A D gene is named only where the DNA matches it firmly. Clone sizes are given selectively: once, few, many, or a class where the clone is expanded.

V gene	clone size	J gene	D gene	CDR3 protein	CDR3 DNA
TRBV5-3	once	TRBJ1-2	-	CARSLRGGYYGYTF	TGTGCCAGAAGCTTGCGGGGCGGCTACTATGGCTACACCTTC
TRBV13	-	TRBJ2-7	-	CASSLGRSDYEQYF	TGTGCCAGCAGCCTCGGACGGTCCGACTACGAGCAGTACTTC
TRBV6-5	-	TRBJ2-1	TRBD1	CASSSTGGVGNEQFF	TGTGCCAGCAGTTCGACAGGGGGGGTCGGCAATGAGCAGTTCTTC
TRBV9	-	TRBJ2-7	TRBD2	CASSVGSSGGAAAYEQYF	TGTGCCAGCAGCGTAGGATCAAGCGGGGGGGCCGCGGCCTACGAGCAGTACTTC
TRBV5-6	-	TRBJ1-6	TRBD1	CASSLGQDNSYNSPLHF	TGTGCCAGCAGCCTTGGACAGGACAACTCCTATAATTCACCCCTCCACTTT
TRBV10-2	-	TRBJ2-7	TRBD1	CASSEVGTGLYEQYF	TGCGCCAGCAGTGAGGTTGGGACAGGGTTGTACGAGCAGTACTTC
TRBV7-9	once	TRBJ1-1	-	CASRTGMNTEAFF	TGTGCCAGCAGGACCGGGATGAACACTGAAGCTTTCTTT
TRBV30	-	TRBJ1-5	-	CAWSSGLGDQPQHF	TGTGCCTGGAGCAGCGGGTTGGGGGATCAGCCCCAGCATTTT
TRBV5-5	once	TRBJ1-1	-	CASSLRDKWTEAFF	TGTGCCAGCAGCTTGCGGGACAAATGGACTGAAGCTTTCTTT
TRBV2	-	TRBJ1-3	TRBD1	CASRDRGRNTIYF	TGTGCCAGCAGGGACAGGGGTAGAAACACCATATATTTT
TRBV7-9	-	TRBJ2-2	-	CASSLFDRPNTGELFF	TGTGCCAGCAGCTTATTTGACAGACCCAACACCGGGGAGCTGTTTTTT
TRBV7-9	-	TRBJ2-7	-	CASGRQGGYEQYF	TGTGCCAGCGGACGACAGGGAGGCTACGAGCAGTACTTC
TRBV11-2	-	TRBJ2-2	-	CASSEGSYTGELFF	TGTGCCAGCAGCGAAGGGAGTTACACCGGGGAGCTGTTTTTT
TRBV27	-	TRBJ2-7	TRBD1	CASSLSPGQVLYEQYF	TGTGCCAGCAGTTTATCCCCGGGACAGGTCCTTTACGAGCAGTACTTC
TRBV30	few	TRBJ2-3	TRBD2	CAWSLAGGTDTQYF	TGTGCCTGGAGTCTAGCGGGGGGTACAGATACGCAGTATTTT
TRBV20-1	-	TRBJ2-1	-	CSATDSEQFF	TGCAGTGCTACCGACAGTGAGCAGTTCTTC
TRBV2	once	TRBJ2-7	-	CASSEGRQFYEQYF	TGTGCCAGCAGTGAAGGGAGACAGTTCTACGAGCAGTACTTC
TRBV6-5	-	TRBJ2-7	-	CASSYGTGPYEQYF	TGTGCCAGCAGTTACGGGACGGGGCCCTACGAGCAGTACTTC
TRBV10-3	-	TRBJ2-2	-	CAISESKGVPAGELFF	TGTGCCATCAGTGAGTCGAAGGGAGTCCCCGCCGGGGAGCTGTTTTTT
TRBV6-1	-	TRBJ2-7	-	CASSDSLAAHF	TGTGCCAGCAGTGATAGTCTGGCAGCCCACTTC
TRBV28	once	TRBJ2-6	-	CASSGTAGANVLTF	TGTGCCAGCAGTGGGACCGCTGGGGCCAACGTCCTGACTTTC
TRBV28	-	TRBJ1-6	-	CASSLQGDNSPLHF	TGTGCCAGCAGTTTACAGGGAGATAATTCACCCCTCCACTTT
TRBV14	-	TRBJ2-2	-	CASSQSSRATGELFF	TGTGCCAGCAGCCAATCATCAAGAGCCACCGGGGAGCTGTTTTTT
TRBV7-2	-	TRBJ1-3	TRBD1	CASSLVGQGTSGNTIYF	TGTGCCAGCAGCTTAGTTGGACAGGGAACCTCTGGAAACACCATATATTTT
TRBV4-1	-	TRBJ2-1	-	CASSQGDGSSSYNEQFF	TGCGCCAGCAGCCAAGGAGACGGTTCCAGCTCCTACAATGAGCAGTTCTTC
TRBV5-1	-	TRBJ2-7	-	CASSLEGGTSSYEQYF	TGCGCCAGCAGCTTGGAAGGCGGGACAAGCTCCTACGAGCAGTACTTC
TRBV19	-	TRBJ1-5	-	CASSITPRGIQPQHF	TGTGCCAGTAGTATCACCCCGCGGGGGATCCAGCCCCAGCATTTT
TRBV5-6	-	TRBJ2-2	-	CASSSNPARGDTGELFF	TGTGCCAGCAGCTCGAACCCGGCGAGAGGGGACACCGGGGAGCTGTTTTTT
TRBV7-7	-	TRBJ2-6	-	CASSHGRVPQSRANVLTF	TGTGCCAGCAGCCACGGGCGAGTGCCACAAAGTCGGGCCAACGTCCTGACTTTC
TRBV4-3	-	TRBJ1-1	TRBD1	CASSQDRGVATEAFF	TGCGCCAGCAGCCAAGACAGGGGGGTAGCCACTGAAGCTTTCTTT
TRBV10-3	-	TRBJ1-3	-	CAISEGDSGNTIYF	TGTGCCATCAGTGAGGGCGACTCTGGAAACACCATATATTTT
TRBV2	-	TRBJ1-4	TRBD1	CASAGGPNEKLFF	TGTGCCAGCGCAGGGGGTCCAAATGAAAAACTGTTTTTT
TRBV27	-	TRBJ2-7	-	CASGDGQFSYEQYF	TGTGCCAGCGGGGACGGACAGTTCTCCTACGAGCAGTACTTC
TRBV25-1	few	TRBJ1-4	TRBD1	CASSEWDSDEKLFF	TGTGCCAGCAGTGAGTGGGACAGTGACGAAAAACTGTTTTTT
TRBV27	once	TRBJ2-7	TRBD1	CASSPGTGLDYEQYF	TGTGCCAGCAGTCCGGGGACAGGGCTGGACTACGAGCAGTACTTC
TRBV27	once	TRBJ2-7	-	CASSEYSAPGYEQYF	TGTGCCAGCAGTGAGTATTCCGCGCCGGGCTACGAGCAGTACTTC
TRBV9	-	TRBJ1-1	-	CASSVAYRETEAFF	TGTGCCAGCAGCGTAGCTTACAGGGAGACTGAAGCTTTCTTT
TRBV19	-	TRBJ2-3	TRBD1	CASSIEGWTGIMDTQYF	TGTGCCAGTAGTATAGAGGGGTGGACAGGGATTATGGATACGCAGTATTTT
TRBV12-5	few	TRBJ2-7	-	CASGLHDIYEQYF	TGTGCTAGTGGTTTGCATGACATCTACGAGCAGTACTTC
TRBV10-1	-	TRBJ2-7	TRBD1	CASSEGQGVAYEQYF	TGCGCCAGCAGTGAGGGTCAGGGGGTCGCCTACGAGCAGTACTTC
TRBV2	once	TRBJ2-3	TRBD1	CASSGQGTDTQYF	TGTGCCAGCTCGGGACAGGGCACAGATACGCAGTATTTT
TRBV7-6	-	TRBJ2-1	-	CASSLGGDEQFF	TGTGCCAGCAGCTTAGGGGGAGATGAGCAGTTCTTC
TRBV11-2	once	TRBJ2-1	TRBD2	CASSPIGGTSYNEQFF	TGTGCCAGCAGCCCAATCGGGGGGACCTCCTACAATGAGCAGTTCTTC
TRBV27	-	TRBJ1-6	-	CASSLGWVSYNSPLHF	TGTGCCAGCAGTTTAGGGTGGGTCTCCTATAATTCACCCCTCCACTTT
TRBV6-5	-	TRBJ1-5	TRBD1	CASRETGGANQPQHF	TGTGCCAGCAGGGAGACAGGGGGCGCCAATCAGCCCCAGCATTTT
TRBV7-9	few	TRBJ1-2	-	CASSPLWVQQGYTF	TGTGCCAGCAGTCCCCTTTGGGTACAACAAGGCTACACCTTC
TRBV19	-	TRBJ1-4	-	CASTTGQNEEKLFF	TGTGCCAGTACCACCGGACAGAACGAGGAAAAACTGTTTTTT
TRBV5-1	-	TRBJ2-4	-	CASSLFPVAVIQYF	TGCGCCAGCAGCTTGTTCCCGGTGGCGGTCATTCAGTACTTC